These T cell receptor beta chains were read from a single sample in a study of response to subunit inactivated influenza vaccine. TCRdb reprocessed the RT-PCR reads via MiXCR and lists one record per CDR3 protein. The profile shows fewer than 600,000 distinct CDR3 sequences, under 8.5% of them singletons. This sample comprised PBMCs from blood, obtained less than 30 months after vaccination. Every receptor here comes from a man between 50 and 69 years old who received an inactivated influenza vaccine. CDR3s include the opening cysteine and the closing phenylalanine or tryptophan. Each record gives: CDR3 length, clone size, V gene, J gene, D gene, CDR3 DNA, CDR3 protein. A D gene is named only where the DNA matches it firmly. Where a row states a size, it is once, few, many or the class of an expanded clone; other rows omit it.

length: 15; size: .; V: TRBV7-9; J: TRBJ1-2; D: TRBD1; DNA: TGTGCCAGCAGCTTAGCAGGGACAGGGCCCTATGGCTACACCTTC; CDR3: CASSLAGTGPYGYTF
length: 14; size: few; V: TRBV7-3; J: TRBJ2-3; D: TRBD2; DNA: TGTGCCAGCAGCTGGACTAGCGCCACAGATACGCAGTATTTT; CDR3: CASSWTSATDTQYF
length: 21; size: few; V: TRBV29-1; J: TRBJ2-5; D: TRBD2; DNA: TGCAGCGTTGACGGATTGCAGGGGGCTATCGGACTAGCGGCCGACCAAGAGACCCAGTACTTC; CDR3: CSVDGLQGAIGLAADQETQYF
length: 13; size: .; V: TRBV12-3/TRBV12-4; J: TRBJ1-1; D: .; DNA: TGTGCCAGCAGATCAACGGGAGGGGCTGAAGCTTTCTTT; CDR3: CASRSTGGAEAFF
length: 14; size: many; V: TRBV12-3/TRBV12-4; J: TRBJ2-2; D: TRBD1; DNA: TGTGCCAGCAGACTTCAGGGGGACACCGGGGAGCTGTTTTTT; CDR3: CASRLQGDTGELFF
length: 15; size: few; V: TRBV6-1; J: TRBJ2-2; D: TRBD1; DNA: TGTGCCAGCAGATGGGACAGGGTGAACACCGGGGAGCTGTTTTTT; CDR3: CASRWDRVNTGELFF
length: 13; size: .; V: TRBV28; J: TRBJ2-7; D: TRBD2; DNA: TGTGCCAGCAGACTAGCGGATCGACGCGAGCAGCACTTC; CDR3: CASRLADRREQHF
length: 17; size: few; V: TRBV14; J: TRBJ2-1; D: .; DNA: TGTGCCAGCAGCCCCGCGGACGGGACCAGCTCCTACAATGAGCAGTTCTTC; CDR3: CASSPADGTSSYNEQFF
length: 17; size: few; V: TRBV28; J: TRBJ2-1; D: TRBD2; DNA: TGTGCCAGCAGTTTATGGTCAGGCGGGAGCTCCTACAATGAGCAGTTCTTC; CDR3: CASSLWSGGSSYNEQFF
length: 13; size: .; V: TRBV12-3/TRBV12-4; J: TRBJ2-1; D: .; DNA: TGTGCCAGCAGTCCTTCGGGGCACAATGAGCAGTTCTTC; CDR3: CASSPSGHNEQFF
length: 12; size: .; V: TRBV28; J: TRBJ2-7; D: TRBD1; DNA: TGTGCCAGCAGTTTTTTCCGGGACAGGCAGTACTTC; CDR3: CASSFFRDRQYF
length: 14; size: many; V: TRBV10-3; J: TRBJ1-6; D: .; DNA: TGTGCCATCAGTGGGGGGGGGCTAAATTCACCCCTCCACTTT; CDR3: CAISGGGLNSPLHF
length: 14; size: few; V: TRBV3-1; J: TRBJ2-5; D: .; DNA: TGTGCCAGCACCGAGACCGGGGCCGGGGAGACCCAGTACTTC; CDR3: CASTETGAGETQYF
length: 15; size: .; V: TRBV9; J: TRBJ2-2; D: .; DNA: TGTGCCAGCGACCGGGGTAGCGCCAACACCGGGGAGCTGTTTTTT; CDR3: CASDRGSANTGELFF
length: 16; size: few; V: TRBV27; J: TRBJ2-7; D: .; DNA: TGTGCCAGCAGTTTATTCAAGGCTCGCGGCTCCTACGAGCAGTACTTC; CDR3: CASSLFKARGSYEQYF
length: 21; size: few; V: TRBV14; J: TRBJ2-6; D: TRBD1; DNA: TGTGCCAGCAGCTTCATAAATTCACCGGGACAGGGCCACTCTGGGGCCAACGTCCTGACTTTC; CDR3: CASSFINSPGQGHSGANVLTF
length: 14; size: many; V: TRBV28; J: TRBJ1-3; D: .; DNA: TGTGCCAGCAGTTCTTGGGGTTCTGGAAACACCATATATTTT; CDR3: CASSSWGSGNTIYF
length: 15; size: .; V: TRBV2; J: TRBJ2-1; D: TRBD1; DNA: TGTGCCAGCAGTGAACAGGGGGAGATATACAATGAGCAGTTCTTC; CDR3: CASSEQGEIYNEQFF
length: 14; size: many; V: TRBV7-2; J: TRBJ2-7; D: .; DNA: TGTGCCAGCAGCTTACAGGGACCGACCTACGAGCAGTACTTC; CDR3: CASSLQGPTYEQYF
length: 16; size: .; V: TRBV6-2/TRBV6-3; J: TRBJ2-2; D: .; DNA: TGTGCCAGCAGTTACTCGTTTGGGTTTGACACCGGGGAGCTGTTTTTT; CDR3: CASSYSFGFDTGELFF
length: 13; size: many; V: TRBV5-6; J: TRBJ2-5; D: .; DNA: TGTGCCAGCAGCTTCTCCAGGGGTGAGACCCAGTACTTC; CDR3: CASSFSRGETQYF
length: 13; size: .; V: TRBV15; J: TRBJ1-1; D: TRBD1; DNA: TGTGCCACCAGCAGACAGGGGGACACTGAAGCTTTCTTT; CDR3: CATSRQGDTEAFF
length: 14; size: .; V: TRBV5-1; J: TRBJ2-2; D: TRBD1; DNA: TGCGCCAGCAGCTTGGACAGGGGGTTCGGGGAGCTGTTTTTT; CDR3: CASSLDRGFGELFF
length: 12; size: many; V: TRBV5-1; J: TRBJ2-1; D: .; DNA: TGCGCCAGCAGCTCAGGGGTGAATGAGCAGTTCTTC; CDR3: CASSSGVNEQFF
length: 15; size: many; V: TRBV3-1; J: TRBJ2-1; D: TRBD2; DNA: TGTGCCAGCAGCCGAGGAGCGGGAGTTAACGGTGAGCAGTTCTTC; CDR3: CASSRGAGVNGEQFF
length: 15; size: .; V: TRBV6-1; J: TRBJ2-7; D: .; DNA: TGTGCCAGCACTCCCAGACTGCTGGGGAGCCACGAGCAGTACTTC; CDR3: CASTPRLLGSHEQYF
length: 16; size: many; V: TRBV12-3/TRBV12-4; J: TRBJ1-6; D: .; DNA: TGTGCCAGCAGAAATAGCTTTACGGGTTATAATTCACCCCTCCACTTT; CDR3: CASRNSFTGYNSPLHF
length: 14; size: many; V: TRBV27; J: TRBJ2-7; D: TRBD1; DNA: TGTGCCAGCAGTTTTTTTCAGGGGGCTTACGAGCAGTACTTC; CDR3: CASSFFQGAYEQYF
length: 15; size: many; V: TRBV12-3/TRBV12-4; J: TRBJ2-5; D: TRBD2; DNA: TGTGCCAGCAGCCCGGGACTAGCGAATCAAGAGACCCAGTACTTC; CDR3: CASSPGLANQETQYF
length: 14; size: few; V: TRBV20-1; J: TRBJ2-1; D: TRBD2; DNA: TGCAGTGCTATGACTAGCGGGGGCGGGGATGAGCAGTTCTTC; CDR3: CSAMTSGGGDEQFF
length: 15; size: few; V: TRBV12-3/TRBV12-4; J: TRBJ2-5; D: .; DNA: TGTGCCAGCAGTTTAGAGTACAGCTCCCAAGAGACCCAGTACTTC; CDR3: CASSLEYSSQETQYF
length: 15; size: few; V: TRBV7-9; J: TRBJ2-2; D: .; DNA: TGTGCCAGCAGCCGGGCCCCGACGAAGACCGGGGAGCTGTTTTTT; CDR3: CASSRAPTKTGELFF
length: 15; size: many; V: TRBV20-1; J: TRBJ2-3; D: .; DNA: TGCAGTGCTAGAGGGGCCCGGATGGTCTCAGATACGCAGTATTTT; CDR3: CSARGARMVSDTQYF
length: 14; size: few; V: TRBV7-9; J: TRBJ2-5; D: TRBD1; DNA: TGTGCCAAATCCGGGACAGGGGGCGAAGAGACCCAGTACTTC; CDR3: CAKSGTGGEETQYF
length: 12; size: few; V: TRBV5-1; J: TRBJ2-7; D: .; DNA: TGCGCCAGCAGCTTACCTAACTACGAGCAGTACTTC; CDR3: CASSLPNYEQYF
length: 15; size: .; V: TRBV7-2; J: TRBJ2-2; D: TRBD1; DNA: TGTGCCAGCAGCGCGAGACAGGGGAGCACCGGGGAGCTGTTTTTT; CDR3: CASSARQGSTGELFF
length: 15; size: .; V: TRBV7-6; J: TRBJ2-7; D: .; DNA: TGTGCCAGCAGCGAAAGACCGGGACAAACCTACGAGCAGTACTTC; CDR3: CASSERPGQTYEQYF
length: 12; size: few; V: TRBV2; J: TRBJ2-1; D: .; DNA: TGTGCCAGCAGTGTTCGTGGACATGAGCAGTTCTTC; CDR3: CASSVRGHEQFF
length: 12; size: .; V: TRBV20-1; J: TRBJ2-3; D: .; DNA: TGCAGTGCCCCCCGGGAATCAGATACGCAGTATTTT; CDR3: CSAPRESDTQYF
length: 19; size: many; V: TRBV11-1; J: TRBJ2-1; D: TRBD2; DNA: TGTGCCAGCAGCTTAGGGGCTAGCGGGAGAGTCTACTCCTACAATGAGCAGTTCTTC; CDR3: CASSLGASGRVYSYNEQFF
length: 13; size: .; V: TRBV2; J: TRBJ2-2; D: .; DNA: TGTGCCAGCAGTGCGCTGGGGGCCGGGGAGCTGTTTTTT; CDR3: CASSALGAGELFF
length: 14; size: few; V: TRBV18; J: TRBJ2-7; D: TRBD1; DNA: TGTGCCAGCTCTCGGGACAGGGGCCAAGACGAGCAGTACTTC; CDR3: CASSRDRGQDEQYF
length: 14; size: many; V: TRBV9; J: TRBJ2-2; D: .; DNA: TGTGCCAGCCAACAGAGAGCGAACACCGGGGAGCTGTTTTTT; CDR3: CASQQRANTGELFF
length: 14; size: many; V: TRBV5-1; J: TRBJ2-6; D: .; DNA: TGCGCCAGCAGCGCCAGATCTGGGGCCAACGTCCTGACTTTC; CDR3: CASSARSGANVLTF
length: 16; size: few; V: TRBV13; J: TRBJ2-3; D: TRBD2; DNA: TGTGCCAGCAGCTTTAGCGGGAGGCCGACCTCAGATACGCAGTATTTT; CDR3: CASSFSGRPTSDTQYF
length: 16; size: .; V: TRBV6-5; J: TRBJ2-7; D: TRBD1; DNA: TGTGCCAGCAGTTACGGATTGGGACAGGCAGCCTACGAGCAGTACTTC; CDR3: CASSYGLGQAAYEQYF
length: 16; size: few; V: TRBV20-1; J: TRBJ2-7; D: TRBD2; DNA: TGCAGTGCTAGAGATCTCGCAGGGAGGGCCTCCTACGAGCAGTACTTC; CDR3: CSARDLAGRASYEQYF
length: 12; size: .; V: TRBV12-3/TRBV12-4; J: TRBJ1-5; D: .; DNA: TGTGCCAGCAGTCCAGACATCCAGCCCCAGCATTTT; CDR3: CASSPDIQPQHF
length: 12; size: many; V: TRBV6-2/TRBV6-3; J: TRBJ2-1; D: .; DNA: TGTGCCAGCAGTTCCCGACTCAATGAGCAGTTCTTC; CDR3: CASSSRLNEQFF
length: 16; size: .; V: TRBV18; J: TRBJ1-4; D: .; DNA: TGTGCCAGCTCACCACGGTCACCAACCTTTAATGAAAAACTGTTTTTT; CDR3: CASSPRSPTFNEKLFF
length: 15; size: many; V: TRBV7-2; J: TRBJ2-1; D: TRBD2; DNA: TGTGCCAGCAGCTTACTTACTAGCGGCTACAATGAGCAGTTCTTC; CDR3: CASSLLTSGYNEQFF